This T cell receptor beta chain came from a study of T cells in Graves' hyperthyroidism and ophthalmopathy. V lost 4 bases and J 8 bases, leaving 20 bases between the germline ends. Germline V lookup: CDR1 ENHRY, CDR2 SYGVKD. The CDR3 contains 15 residues. The CDR3 regions of TCR beta were amplified from RNA transcripts. The HTBI primer set was used in a first-round RT-PCR of the TCR CDR3. Each CDR3 protein gets one entry after TCRdb re-called the multiplex PCR reads with MiXCR. Of roughly 710,000 distinct CDR3 sequences in the sample, approximately 40% are singletons; the top ten hold 31%. The specimen was blood. The chain recombines TRBV10-3 with TRBJ1-2; TRBD1 is a possible D gene (5 bases). This sequence originates from a woman between 35 and 50 years old with Graves' hyperthyroidism. CDR3 bases: TGTGCCATCAGTGGGAGTGGGGTTCGGGGCTGGGGCTACACCTTC. As protein: CAISGSGVRGWGYTF.